These T cell receptor beta chains were read from a single sample in a study of T-cell reconstitution after alpha-beta-depleted transplantation in children. TCRdb recomputed calls from the PCR reads with MiXCR, one row per CDR3 protein. The sample contains 350,000 to 400,000 distinct CDR3 sequences, roughly 21% of which appear only once. The source was PBMCs from the stem cell graft donor, collected from the stem cell graft. Receptors were obtained from a human donor who donated a stem cell graft to a child with acute myeloid leukemia. CDR3s include the opening cysteine and the closing phenylalanine or tryptophan. A D gene is named only where the DNA matches it firmly.

J gene | D gene | CDR3 length | V gene | CDR3 protein
TRBJ2-1 | . | 14 | TRBV7-2 | CASSLGGTSNEQFF
TRBJ2-7 | TRBD1 | 12 | TRBV20-1 | CSAGDSSYEQYF
TRBJ2-3 | . | 13 | TRBV29-1 | CSVEVVGTDTQYF
TRBJ2-4 | TRBD1 | 13 | TRBV12-3/TRBV12-4 | CASSGTGVGIQYF
TRBJ2-7 | . | 12 | TRBV29-1 | CSVSTGSYEQYF
TRBJ2-1 | TRBD2 | 16 | TRBV7-9 | CASTQHAGGSYNEQFF
TRBJ1-1 | TRBD1 | 14 | TRBV20-1 | CSARDWGQGAEAFF
TRBJ1-1 | . | 12 | TRBV10-2 | CASSRATTEAFF
TRBJ2-7 | . | 14 | TRBV12-3/TRBV12-4 | CASSLGHLFYEQYF
TRBJ2-3 | . | 14 | TRBV28 | CASSKTSFTDTQYF
TRBJ2-3 | . | 11 | TRBV28 | CASSGGGGQYF
TRBJ2-7 | . | 13 | TRBV28 | CASSLPSDYEQYF
TRBJ2-1 | . | 13 | TRBV6-2/TRBV6-3 | CASTTSSYNEQFF
TRBJ2-7 | . | 11 | TRBV29-1 | CSATDSDEQYF
TRBJ2-5 | . | 11 | TRBV30 | CAWSEKETQYF
TRBJ2-7 | TRBD2 | 17 | TRBV4-3 | CASSQGLAGVRGLEQYF
TRBJ1-1 | . | 14 | TRBV28 | CASSFRAMGTEAFF
TRBJ2-7 | . | 16 | TRBV6-2/TRBV6-3 | CASSPPQQGRSHEQYF
TRBJ1-1 | . | 12 | TRBV29-1 | CSVCNDNTEAFF
TRBJ2-7 | TRBD2 | 15 | TRBV20-1 | CSANPGTSSTYEQYF
TRBJ1-4 | . | 14 | TRBV20-1 | CSARDLRQNEKLFF
TRBJ1-4 | TRBD1 | 15 | TRBV29-1 | CSAVTGEPTNEKLFF
TRBJ2-7 | . | 14 | TRBV21-1 | CASSKVGGDPEQYF
TRBJ2-5 | TRBD2 | 15 | TRBV12-3/TRBV12-4 | CASSLGGRTQETQYF
TRBJ2-3 | TRBD2 | 17 | TRBV10-3 | CAISESSGRAPPYTQYF
TRBJ2-3 | TRBD2 | 15 | TRBV20-1 | CSARLAGGLPDTQYF
TRBJ1-5 | . | 15 | TRBV7-2 | CASSLGRSSNQPQHF
TRBJ2-7 | TRBD1 | 14 | TRBV28 | CASRRQGEFYEQYF
TRBJ2-1 | . | 16 | TRBV7-6 | CASSLALREYENEQFF
TRBJ2-1 | . | 14 | TRBV5-5 | CASSLTDDHFEQFF
TRBJ2-5 | . | 16 | TRBV29-1 | CSAKTWPRQTQETQYF
TRBJ2-5 | TRBD1 | 15 | TRBV6-2/TRBV6-3 | CASSTRQGYQETQYF
TRBJ2-5 | . | 13 | TRBV18 | CASSPGRQETQYF
TRBJ2-1 | . | 13 | TRBV14 | CASSRLSYNEQFF
TRBJ1-1 | . | 14 | TRBV27 | CATAQQGANTEAFF
TRBJ2-1 | TRBD2 | 18 | TRBV6-5 | CASSYRLAGILGDNEQFF
TRBJ2-7 | . | 15 | TRBV7-8 | CASSSVGTSSYEQYF
TRBJ1-1 | . | 14 | TRBV3-1 | CASSHRGSNTEAFF
TRBJ1-1 | . | 18 | TRBV4-2 | CASSQDGVVDPGLTEAFF
TRBJ2-4 | . | 20 | TRBV23-1 | CASSQSTHHKIQGFKNIQYF
TRBJ2-1 | TRBD2 | 16 | TRBV5-1 | CASSLDSAGVYNEQFF
TRBJ2-7 | TRBD2 | 17 | TRBV7-9 | CASSSISGSGNIYEQYF